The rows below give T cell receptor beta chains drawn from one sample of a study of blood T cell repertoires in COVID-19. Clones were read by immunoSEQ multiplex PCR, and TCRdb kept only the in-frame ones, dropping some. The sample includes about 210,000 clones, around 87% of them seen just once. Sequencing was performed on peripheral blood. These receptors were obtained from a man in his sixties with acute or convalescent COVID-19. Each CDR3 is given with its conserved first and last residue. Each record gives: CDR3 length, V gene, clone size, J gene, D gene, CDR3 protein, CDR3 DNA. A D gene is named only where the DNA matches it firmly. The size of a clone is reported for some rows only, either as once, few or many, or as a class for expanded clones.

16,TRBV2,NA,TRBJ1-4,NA,CASTSRRGTTNEKLFF,TGTGCCAGCACTTCGAGAAGGGGGACAACTAATGAAAAACTGTTTTTT
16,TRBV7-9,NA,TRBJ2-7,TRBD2,CASSLASGTRAHEQYF,TGTGCCAGCAGCTTAGCCTCAGGGACTAGAGCCCACGAGCAGTACTTC
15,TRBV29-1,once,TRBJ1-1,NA,CSVEDPTDPRGKAFF,TGCAGCGTTGAAGATCCAACAGACCCCAGGGGCAAAGCTTTCTTT
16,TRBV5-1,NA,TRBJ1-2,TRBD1,CASSSGTGPNPGGYTF,TGCGCCAGCAGCTCCGGGACAGGTCCCAACCCGGGGGGCTACACCTTC
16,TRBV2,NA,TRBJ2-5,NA,CASSEALGGARETQYF,TGTGCCAGCAGTGAAGCGCTTGGGGGGGCCAGAGAGACCCAGTACTTC
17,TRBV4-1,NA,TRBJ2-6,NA,CASSQGQDQTGANVLTF,TGCGCCAGCAGCCAAGGACAGGACCAGACTGGGGCCAACGTCCTGACTTTC
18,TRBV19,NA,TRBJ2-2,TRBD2,CASSMGTSGGLNTGELFF,TGTGCCAGTAGTATGGGGACTAGCGGGGGGCTGAACACCGGGGAGCTGTTTTTT
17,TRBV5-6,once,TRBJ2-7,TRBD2,CASSFVSGGLSSYEQYF,TGTGCCAGCAGCTTCGTTAGCGGGGGCCTAAGCTCCTACGAGCAGTACTTC
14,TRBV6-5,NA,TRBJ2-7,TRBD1,CASSTPGQGYEQYF,TGTGCCAGCAGTACTCCGGGACAGGGGTACGAGCAGTACTTC
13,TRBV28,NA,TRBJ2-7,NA,CASTKPPRYEQYF,TGTGCCAGCACCAAACCCCCTAGATACGAGCAGTACTTC
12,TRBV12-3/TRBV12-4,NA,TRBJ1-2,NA,CASAAGFYGYTF,TGTGCCAGCGCCGCAGGCTTCTATGGCTACACCTTC
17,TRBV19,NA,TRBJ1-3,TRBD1,CASTPLRDSYSGNTIYF,TGTGCCAGTACTCCTCTAAGGGACAGTTACTCTGGAAACACCATATATTTT
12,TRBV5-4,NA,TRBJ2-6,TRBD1,CASSWDRESLTF,TGTGCCAGCAGCTGGGACAGGGAGTCCCTGACTTTC
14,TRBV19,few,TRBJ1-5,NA,CASSPEQAHQPQHF,TGTGCCAGTAGTCCAGAACAGGCACATCAGCCCCAGCATTTT
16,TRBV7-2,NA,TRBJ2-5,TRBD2,CASSFLAGGQGETQYF,TGTGCCAGCAGCTTCCTAGCGGGGGGGCAGGGAGAGACCCAGTACTTC
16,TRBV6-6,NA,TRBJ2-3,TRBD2,CASSSKLAGSTDTQYF,TGTGCCAGCAGCTCTAAACTAGCGGGGAGCACAGATACGCAGTATTTT
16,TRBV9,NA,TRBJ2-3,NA,CASSVAMGASTDTQYF,TGTGCCAGCAGCGTAGCAATGGGGGCGAGCACAGATACGCAGTATTTT
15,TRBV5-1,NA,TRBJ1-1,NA,CASSPQAGRDHEAFF,TGCGCCAGCAGCCCTCAGGCGGGACGGGACCACGAAGCTTTCTTT
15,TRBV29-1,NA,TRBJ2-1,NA,CSVELAIPHTRGQFF,TGCAGCGTTGAGTTGGCTATCCCCCACACAAGAGGACAGTTCTTC
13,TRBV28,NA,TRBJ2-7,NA,CASSLEVPGAQYF,TGTGCCAGCAGTTTAGAGGTCCCAGGGGCGCAGTACTTC
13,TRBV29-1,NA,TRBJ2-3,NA,CSVGRQLTDTQYF,TGCAGCGTTGGCAGACAGTTAACAGATACGCAGTATTTT
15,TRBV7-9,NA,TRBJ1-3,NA,CASSLPSDRRDTIYF,TGTGCCAGCAGCCTTCCATCCGACCGGAGGGACACCATATATTTT
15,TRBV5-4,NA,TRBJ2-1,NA,CASSLSETSYNEQFF,TGTGCCAGCAGCTTGTCGGAGACCTCCTACAATGAGCAGTTCTTC
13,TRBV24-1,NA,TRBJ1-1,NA,CATSDPARGEAFF,TGTGCCACCAGTGACCCCGCCAGGGGCGAAGCTTTCTTT
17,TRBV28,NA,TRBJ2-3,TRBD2,CASSFGLAGGPSDTQYF,TGTGCCAGCAGTTTTGGGCTAGCGGGGGGGCCTTCCGATACGCAGTATTTT
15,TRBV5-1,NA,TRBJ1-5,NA,CASSIGLVPNQPQHF,TGCGCCAGCAGCATCGGACTGGTTCCCAATCAGCCCCAGCATTTT
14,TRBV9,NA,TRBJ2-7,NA,CASSVGPSSYEQYF,TGTGCCAGCAGCGTAGGTCCCAGCTCCTACGAGCAGTACTTC
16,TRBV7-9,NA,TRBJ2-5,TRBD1,CASSRRDRGRGETQYF,TGTGCCAGCAGCAGACGAGACAGGGGGCGCGGAGAGACCCAGTACTTC
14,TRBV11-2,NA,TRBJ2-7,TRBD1,CASSLTGTIYEQYF,TGTGCCAGCAGCCTGACAGGGACAATCTACGAGCAGTACTTC
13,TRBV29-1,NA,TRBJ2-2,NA,CSVDRGNTGELFF,TGCAGCGTTGACAGGGGGAACACCGGGGAGCTGTTTTTT
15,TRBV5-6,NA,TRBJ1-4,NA,CASSIVGGTNEKLFF,TGTGCCAGCAGCATAGTGGGAGGGACTAATGAAAAACTGTTTTTT
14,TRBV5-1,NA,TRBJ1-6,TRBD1,CASSQTGGLSPLHF,TGCGCCAGCAGCCAAACAGGGGGCCTCTCACCCCTCCACTTT
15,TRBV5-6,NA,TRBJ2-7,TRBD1,CASSYRDRGTYEQYF,TGTGCCAGCAGCTACCGGGACAGGGGAACCTACGAGCAGTACTTC
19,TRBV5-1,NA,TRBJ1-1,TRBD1,CASSWGTVDTLYMNTEAFF,TGCGCCAGCAGCTGGGGGACAGTAGACACCCTTTACATGAACACTGAAGCTTTCTTT
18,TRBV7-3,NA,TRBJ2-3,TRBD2,CASSSPRLAGGNTDTQYF,TGTGCCAGCAGCTCCCCCCGGTTAGCGGGGGGTAACACAGATACGCAGTATTTT
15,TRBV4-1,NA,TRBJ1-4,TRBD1,CASSQAGTANEKLFF,TGCGCCAGCAGCCAAGCCGGGACAGCTAATGAAAAACTGTTTTTT
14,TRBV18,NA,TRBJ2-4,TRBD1,CASSQSGQGYIQYF,TGTGCCAGCTCACAATCGGGACAGGGGTACATTCAGTACTTC
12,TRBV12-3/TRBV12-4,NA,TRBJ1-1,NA,CASTTANTEAFF,TGTGCCAGCACTACTGCGAACACTGAAGCTTTCTTT
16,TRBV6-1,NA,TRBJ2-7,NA,CASSEAFRQGLYEQYF,TGTGCCAGCAGTGAAGCCTTCCGACAGGGACTTTACGAGCAGTACTTC
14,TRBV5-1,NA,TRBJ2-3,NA,CASSLDPGTDTQYF,TGCGCCAGCAGCTTGGACCCAGGCACAGATACGCAGTATTTT
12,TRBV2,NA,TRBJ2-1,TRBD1,CASSRTGTEQFF,TGTGCCAGCAGTAGGACAGGGACTGAGCAGTTCTTC
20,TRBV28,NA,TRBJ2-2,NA,CASSLLLRETHLGISGELFF,TGTGCCAGCAGTTTATTATTACGGGAGACTCACCTTGGTATTAGCGGGGAGCTGTTTTTT
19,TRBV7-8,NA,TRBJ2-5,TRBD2,CASSSGLAGGPPFQETQYF,TGTGCCAGCAGCTCCGGACTAGCGGGGGGGCCCCCCTTCCAAGAGACCCAGTACTTC
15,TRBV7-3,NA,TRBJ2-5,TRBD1,CASSYNRGSGETQYF,TGTGCCAGCAGTTATAACAGGGGGTCCGGAGAGACCCAGTACTTC
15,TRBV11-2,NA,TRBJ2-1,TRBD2,CASSLLGLAGGEQFF,TGTGCCAGCAGCTTACTGGGACTAGCGGGGGGTGAGCAGTTCTTC
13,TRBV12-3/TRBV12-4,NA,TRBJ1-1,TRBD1,CASSATGGTEAFF,TGTGCCAGCAGCGCCACAGGGGGCACTGAAGCTTTCTTT
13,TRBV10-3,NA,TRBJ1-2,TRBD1,CATRTGGIHGYTF,TGTGCCACCCGGACAGGGGGCATTCATGGCTACACCTTC
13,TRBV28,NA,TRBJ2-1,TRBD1,CASRQGGNNEQFF,TGTGCCAGCCGACAGGGCGGCAACAATGAGCAGTTCTTC
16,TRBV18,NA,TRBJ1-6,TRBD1,CASSRDRGAYNSPLHF,TGTGCCAGCTCACGAGACAGGGGGGCCTATAATTCACCCCTCCACTTT
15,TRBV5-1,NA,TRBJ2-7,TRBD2,CASSLAGTRVDEQYF,TGCGCCAGCAGCCTAGCCGGGACTAGGGTTGACGAGCAGTACTTC
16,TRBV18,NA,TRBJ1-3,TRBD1,CASSLRTGEKGNTIYF,TGTGCCAGCTCCCTCAGGACAGGGGAAAAAGGAAACACCATATATTTT
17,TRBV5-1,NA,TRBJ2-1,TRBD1,CASSLVPGQGAYNEQFF,TGCGCCAGCAGCCTTGTTCCCGGACAGGGGGCATACAATGAGCAGTTCTTC
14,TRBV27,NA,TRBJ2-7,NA,CASSLSGPRYEQYF,TGTGCCAGCAGTTTATCGGGCCCCAGATACGAGCAGTACTTC
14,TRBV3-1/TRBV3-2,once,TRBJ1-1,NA,CASSLTGFRSEAFF,TGTGCCAGCAGCCTAACAGGGTTCCGTTCTGAAGCTTTCTTT
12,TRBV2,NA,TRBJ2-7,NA,CASGREVYEQYF,TGTGCCAGCGGACGGGAAGTCTACGAGCAGTACTTC
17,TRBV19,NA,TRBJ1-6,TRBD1,CASSTPGQGAYNSPLHF,TGTGCCAGTAGTACACCGGGACAGGGGGCCTATAATTCACCCCTCCACTTT